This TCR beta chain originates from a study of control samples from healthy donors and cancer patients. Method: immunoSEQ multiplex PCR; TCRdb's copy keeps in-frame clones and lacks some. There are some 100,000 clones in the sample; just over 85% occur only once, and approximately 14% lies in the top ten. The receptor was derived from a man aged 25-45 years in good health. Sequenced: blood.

This CDR3 reads CASSQAQREGHNEQFF. In DNA form, the CDR3 reads TGTGCCAGCAGCCAAGCCCAGCGGGAGGGCCATAATGAGCAGTTCTTC. The gene calls are TRBV6-2 or TRBV6-3 and TRBJ2-1; TRBD2 aligns across 10 bases. The CDR3 contains 16 residues. V dropped 6 bases and J dropped 7; count of bases not matched to a gene: 12. CDR1 and CDR2 from the germline V gene are MNHEY and SVGEGT.